This TCR beta chain is from a study of cytomegalovirus exposure and HLA in healthy donors. Study-wide context: The approximately 110 validation repertoires used a platform that matched the one used for the 600 to 700 first-cohort repertoires, as a later analysis reported. Study-level findings and limits: TCR sequences were mostly rare, though some public TCRs occurred in many donors. Clusters of TCRs from the first cohort tended to co-occur in the approximately 130 validation repertoires (as a later analysis found).

TCRdb keeps only in-frame clones here, not all; method: immunoSEQ multiplex PCR. Altogether 150,000 to 200,000 clones are present, around nine tenths being singletons, with the ten largest covering approximately 2.4%. The CDR3 is 14 residues long. A word on this clone: Its antigen is not identified.

The donors were part of the approximately 120-subject validation cohort, which stood apart from the approximately 630-subject first cohort. The source of this sequence is a man between 18 and 35 years old in good health and CMV-seropositive. This chain connects TRBV21-1 to TRBJ2-7; the table assigns TRBD1, which was not confirmed against the DNA. TRBV21-1 is designated a pseudogene. The sample taken for sequencing was PBMCs. The CDR3 sequence: CASSKVRQYYEQYF. CDR3 nucleotides: TGTGCCAGCAGCAAAGTCCGACAGTACTACGAGCAGTACTTC.